This T cell receptor beta chain was sequenced during a study of T cell responses to AZD1222 COVID-19 vaccine. Whole-study results and caveats: Spike was spanned by vaccine-associated CD4 TCRs, with dominance at 160-218 and 743-854. Baseline serostatus was positive in only a handful of AZD1222 recipients.

Note on this clone: The antigen remains undetermined.

Measured with immunoSEQ multiplex PCR; TCRdb has only the in-frame clones, and not every one. The repertoire consists of just under 80,000 clones, with roughly nine tenths occurring once and the leading ten covering around 4.5%. Per germline, CDR1 LGHNA and CDR2 YNFKEQ. Trimming took 1 base from V and 0 from J; bases not matched to a gene: 0. CDR3 length equals 14 residues. The material was peripheral blood, obtained 28 days after the second AZD1222 dose. The source is an adult who received the AZD1222 COVID-19 vaccine. The chain links TRBV4-2 to TRBJ2-7, with TRBD1 matching over 7 bases. CDR3 in amino acids: CASSQGDSSYEQYF. Here the CDR3 DNA reads TGTGCCAGCAGCCAAGGGGACAGCTCCTACGAGCAGTACTTC.